This entry concerns a single T cell receptor beta chain. Its specificity is not known. This CDR3 has 14 residues. The germline gives CDR1 LNHDA, CDR2 SQIVND (reference sequence). V shed 3 bases and J 3 bases; nucleotides not matched to a gene: 2. This record belongs to a study of cytomegalovirus exposure and HLA in healthy donors. Study context: Sequencing of approximately 190 million T cells in an earlier analysis found 95 million to 120 million unique TCR beta sequences. Whole-study findings and limits: Reports described diagnosis of cytomegalovirus status by the classifier as highly specific and sensitive. When the data were analyzed later, several of the most significant clusters appeared to be linked to common viral pathogens.

60 Vbeta and 13 Jbeta primers were used in PCR. Using immunoSEQ multiplex PCR, the repertoire was profiled, and TCRdb retains in-frame clones only, with some absent. The sample consists of 120,000 or so clones, over 80% of them appearing once. The chain recombines TRBV19 with TRBJ2-7, with 10 bases lining up with TRBD1. This clonotype was sampled from a man aged 45 to 65 in good health and CMV-seronegative. The sample was PBMCs. CDR3: CASSIGTGDYEQYF. CDR3 sequence (DNA): TGTGCCAGTAGTATCGGGACAGGGGACTACGAGCAGTACTTC. The whole variable domain, remainder taken from reference TRBV19 and TRBJ2-7, is DGGITQSPKYLFRKEGQNVTLSCEQNLNHDAMYWYRQDPGQGLRLIYYSQIVNDFQKGDIAEGYSVSREKKESFPLTVTSAQKNPTAFYLCASSIGTGDYEQYFGPGTRLTVT.